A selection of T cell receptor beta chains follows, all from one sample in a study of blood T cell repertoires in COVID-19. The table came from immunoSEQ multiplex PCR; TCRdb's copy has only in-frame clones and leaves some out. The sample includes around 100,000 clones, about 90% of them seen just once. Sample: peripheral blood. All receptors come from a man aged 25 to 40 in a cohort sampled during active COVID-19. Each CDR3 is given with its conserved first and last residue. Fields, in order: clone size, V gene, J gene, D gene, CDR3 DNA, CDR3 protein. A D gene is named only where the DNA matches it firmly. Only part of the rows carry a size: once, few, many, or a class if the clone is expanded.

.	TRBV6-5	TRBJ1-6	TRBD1	TGTGCCAGCAGGGAGACAGGGAACTATAATTCACCCCTCCACTTT	CASRETGNYNSPLHF
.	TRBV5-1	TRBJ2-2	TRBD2	TGCGCCAGCAGCTTGCCCAGCGGGGACACCGGGGAGCTGTTTTTT	CASSLPSGDTGELFF
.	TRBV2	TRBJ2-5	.	TGTGCCAGTGGGGGGGGCCGTGAGACCCAGTACTTC	CASGGGRETQYF
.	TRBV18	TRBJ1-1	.	TGTGCCAGCTCCCCTAGTCAGAACACTGAAGCTTTCTTT	CASSPSQNTEAFF
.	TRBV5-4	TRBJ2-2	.	TGTGCCAGCAGCCCCGGGAACACCGGGGAGCTGTTTTTT	CASSPGNTGELFF
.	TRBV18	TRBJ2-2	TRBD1	TGTGCCAGCTCGGGACAGGGTCGAACCGGGGAGCTGTTTTTT	CASSGQGRTGELFF
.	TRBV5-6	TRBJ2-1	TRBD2	TGTGCCAGCAGCTTCACTGGGAGGGGTGATTACAATGAGCAGTTCTTC	CASSFTGRGDYNEQFF
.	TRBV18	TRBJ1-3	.	TGTGCCAGCTCACCATCGTTCGGGAACACCATATATTTT	CASSPSFGNTIYF
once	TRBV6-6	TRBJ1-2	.	TGTGCCAGCAGACTTCAGGGGAACTATGGCTACACCTTC	CASRLQGNYGYTF
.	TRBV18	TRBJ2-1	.	TGTGCCAGCTCACCGGGGACTTTCGGTACGAACTACAATGAGCAGTTCTTC	CASSPGTFGTNYNEQFF
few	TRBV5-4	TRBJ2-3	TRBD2	TGTGCCAGCAGCTTAAACCTAGCGGGGGGGGCGGATACGCAGTATTTT	CASSLNLAGGADTQYF
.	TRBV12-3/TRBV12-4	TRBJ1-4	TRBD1	TGTGCCAGCAGGGACAGGGCAAATGAAAAACTGTTTTTT	CASRDRANEKLFF
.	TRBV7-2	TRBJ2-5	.	TGTGCCAGCAGCTTAGCGCGTTCGGGGTTGGGGGAGACCCAGTACTTC	CASSLARSGLGETQYF
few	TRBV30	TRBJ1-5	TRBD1	TGTGCCTGGAGCCAGGGGGCTGATCAGCCCCAGCATTTT	CAWSQGADQPQHF
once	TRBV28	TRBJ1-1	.	TGTGCCAGCAGTTTAACGGGTATCGTCACTGAAGCTTTCTTT	CASSLTGIVTEAFF
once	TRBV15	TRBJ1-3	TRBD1	TGTGCCACCAGCAGAGGCCCCGGGACAGGGGATCCAAACACCATATATTTT	CATSRGPGTGDPNTIYF
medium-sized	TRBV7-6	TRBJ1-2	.	TGTGCCAGCAGCTTAGGAGGCGGGAGGGACTATGGCTACACCTTC	CASSLGGGRDYGYTF
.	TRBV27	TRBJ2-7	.	TGTGCCACCCAGACAGGATCTATATCGGGCGAGCAGTACTTC	CATQTGSISGEQYF
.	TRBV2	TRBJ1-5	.	TGTGCCAGCAGTGGACAGCCCAATCAGCCCCAGCATTTT	CASSGQPNQPQHF
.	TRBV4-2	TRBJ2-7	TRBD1	TGTGCCAGCAGCTTATTTCCGGGACAGATCTACGAGCAGTACTTC	CASSLFPGQIYEQYF
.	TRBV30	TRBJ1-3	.	TGTGCCTGGAGTCCTTTCGCGTCCGGAAACACCATATATTTT	CAWSPFASGNTIYF
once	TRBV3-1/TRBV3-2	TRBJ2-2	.	TGTGCCAGCAGCCAATCCGACTATTCCGGGGAGCTGTTTTTT	CASSQSDYSGELFF
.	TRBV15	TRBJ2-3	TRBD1	TGTGCCACCAGCAGGGCCCGACAGGGGAGATCCACAGATACGCAGTATTTT	CATSRARQGRSTDTQYF
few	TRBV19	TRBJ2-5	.	TGTGCCAGTAGTATAGATGGGACACAGTACCAAGAGACCCAGTACTTC	CASSIDGTQYQETQYF
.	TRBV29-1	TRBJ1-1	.	TGCAGCGTGGGGGGAGTGGGGACCTCAAGGGCTTTCTTT	CSVGGVGTSRAFF
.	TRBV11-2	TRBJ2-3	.	TGTGCCAGCAGCCGTGCCCTAACAGATACGCAGTATTTT	CASSRALTDTQYF
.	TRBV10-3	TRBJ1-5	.	TGTGCCATCAGTTGGGGGCCCCCTGAAGGGCAGCCCCAGCATTTT	CAISWGPPEGQPQHF
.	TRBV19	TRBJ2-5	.	TGTGCCAGTAGTCGGAGCCGGGGGTCCGGAAAGTACTTC	CASSRSRGSGKYF
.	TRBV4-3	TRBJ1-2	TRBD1	TGCGCCAGCAGCCACCTCGGACAGGGAGAGGCTAACTATGGCTACACCTTC	CASSHLGQGEANYGYTF
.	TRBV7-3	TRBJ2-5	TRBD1	TGTGCCAGCAGCTGGGGACAGGGCTGGGGAGAGACCCAGTACTTC	CASSWGQGWGETQYF
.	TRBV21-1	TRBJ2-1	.	TGTGCCAGCAGCAAAAAAGGAGGGACAGGGTACCTCAATGAGCAGTTCTTC	CASSKKGGTGYLNEQFF
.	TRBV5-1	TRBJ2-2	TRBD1	TGCGCCAGCAGCCTCCGGGACAGGGTCAGTGTCGGGGAGCTGTTTTTT	CASSLRDRVSVGELFF
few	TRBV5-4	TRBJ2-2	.	TGTGCCAGCAGCCCACGCAGGGGGGACACCGGGGAGCTGTTTTTT	CASSPRRGDTGELFF
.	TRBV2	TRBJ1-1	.	TGTGCCAGCACCGGGGAGGGACCTGAAGCTTTCTTT	CASTGEGPEAFF